The sequence of this TCR beta chain was determined in a study of T cell responses to AZD1222 COVID-19 vaccine. Overall study results and limits: The donor cohort was predominantly white British with a female majority, and clonal diversity may have been underestimated. Repertoires were obtained solely post-peak T cell response.

For this clone: As yet, its antigen is unknown.

This CDR3 spans 15 amino acids. V was trimmed by 3 bases and J by 2 bases, leaving 11 bases between them. The germline CDR1 and CDR2 sequences are KGHSH and LQKENI. TCRdb keeps only in-frame clones here, not all; method: immunoSEQ multiplex PCR. The sample has around 150,000 clones, less than 95% seen once. The origin of this receptor is an adult in good health. Source: peripheral blood, taken on day 0 of AZD1222 vaccination. The genes are TRBV18 and TRBJ1-3; D call uncertain. Written as DNA, the CDR3 is TGTGCCAGCTCACCCGGTGGGTCGACTGGAAACACCATATATTTT. Translation: CASSPGGSTGNTIYF.